A selection of T cell receptor beta chains follows, all from one sample in a study of regulatory T cells in long-lasting Graves disease. TCRdb re-called the multiplex PCR reads through MiXCR, storing one row per CDR3 protein. This sample has approximately 290,000 distinct CDR3 sequences, with around 20% found just once. The input for sequencing was peripheral blood mononuclear cells (PBMCs), taken when the disease was refractory, from a patient treated with antithyroid drugs. The origin of the receptors is a female donor with Graves disease. The CDR3 runs from the conserved cysteine through the conserved F or W. Fields, in order: J gene, V gene, clone size, D gene, CDR3 protein, CDR3 DNA. A D gene is named only where the DNA matches it firmly. Some rows mark clone size as missing; the rest say once, few, many or name a class of expanded clone.

J: TRBJ2-5
V: TRBV12-3/TRBV12-4
size: NA
D: NA
CDR3: CASSTDRWPQETQYF
DNA: TGTGCCAGCAGTACCGACAGGTGGCCCCAAGAGACCCAGTACTTC

J: TRBJ2-3
V: TRBV24-1
size: many
D: NA
CDR3: CATKARPGAGSTDTQYF
DNA: TGTGCCACCAAGGCGAGACCAGGGGCCGGGAGCACAGATACGCAGTATTTT

J: TRBJ2-5
V: TRBV10-3
size: many
D: NA
CDR3: CAIRSSGDLQETQYF
DNA: TGTGCCATCAGAAGTTCAGGGGACCTCCAAGAGACCCAGTACTTC

J: TRBJ2-5
V: TRBV6-5
size: many
D: TRBD1
CDR3: CASSYSHPGQGPETQYF
DNA: TGTGCCAGCAGTTACTCCCATCCGGGACAGGGGCCAGAGACCCAGTACTTC

J: TRBJ2-7
V: TRBV28
size: many
D: NA
CDR3: CASGQSQTYEQYF
DNA: TGTGCCAGTGGACAGTCCCAAACCTACGAGCAGTACTTC

J: TRBJ2-7
V: TRBV28
size: many
D: TRBD1
CDR3: CASSLVRGPYEQYF
DNA: TGTGCCAGCAGTTTAGTCAGGGGGCCTTACGAGCAGTACTTC

J: TRBJ1-2
V: TRBV12-3/TRBV12-4
size: NA
D: NA
CDR3: CASSGGEWKPYGYTF
DNA: TGTGCCAGCAGTGGGGGCGAGTGGAAACCCTATGGCTACACCTTC

J: TRBJ2-7
V: TRBV20-1
size: NA
D: NA
CDR3: CSRKQRMASSYEQYF
DNA: TGCAGCAGAAAGCAAAGAATGGCGAGCTCCTACGAGCAGTACTTC

J: TRBJ2-7
V: TRBV6-2/TRBV6-3
size: few
D: NA
CDR3: CASSYGLQDDEQYF
DNA: TGTGCCAGCAGTTACGGACTCCAAGACGACGAGCAGTACTTC

J: TRBJ2-7
V: TRBV20-1
size: many
D: TRBD1
CDR3: CSARATGGTLYEQYF
DNA: TGCAGTGCTAGAGCGACAGGGGGCACACTCTACGAGCAGTACTTC

J: TRBJ2-2
V: TRBV5-1
size: NA
D: TRBD1
CDR3: CASSWTGVTGELFF
DNA: TGCGCCAGCAGCTGGACAGGGGTCACCGGGGAGCTGTTTTTT

J: TRBJ1-5
V: TRBV20-1
size: NA
D: TRBD1
CDR3: CSARRTGVSNQPQHF
DNA: TGCAGTGCTAGGCGGACAGGGGTTAGCAATCAGCCCCAGCATTTT

J: TRBJ1-2
V: TRBV7-9
size: NA
D: NA
CDR3: CASSPPGAAGGYTF
DNA: TGTGCCAGCAGCCCCCCGGGGGCGGCGGGTGGCTACACCTTC

J: TRBJ2-1
V: TRBV28
size: NA
D: TRBD1
CDR3: CASSLQGTGGRQFF
DNA: TGTGCCAGCAGTTTACAGGGGACAGGCGGCAGGCAGTTCTTC

J: TRBJ2-7
V: TRBV6-5
size: NA
D: TRBD1
CDR3: CASTRRQGAGEQYF
DNA: TGTGCCAGCACCCGTAGGCAGGGGGCGGGTGAGCAGTACTTC